This T cell receptor beta chain was recovered during a study of tumor-infiltrating lymphocytes in oesophageal squamous cell carcinoma. TCRdb recomputed calls from the PCR reads with MiXCR, one row per CDR3 protein. The profile covers 9,500 to 15,000 distinct CDR3 sequences, with 55% to 70% appearing a single time and 32% taken by the ten largest. The germline V gene encodes CDR1 MNHGY and CDR2 SVAAGI. The CDR3 sequence is 14 residues long. V lost 6 bases and J 2 bases, leaving 13 bases between the germline ends. The sequencing input was esophageal tumor tissue. The V gene is TRBV6-9, the J gene TRBJ2-5, with D possibly TRBD2 on 5 matching bases. The TCR was taken from a female donor with esophageal squamous cell carcinoma. The CDR3 region is CASSSIGGQETQYF. The CDR3 DNA reads TGTGCCAGCAGCAGCATTGGCGGGCAAGAGACCCAGTACTTC.